This T cell receptor (beta chain) originates from a study of shared clonotypes between healthy human individuals. Study-level information: The cohort comprised a couple of women and a few men. Their ages spanned 18 to 49 years. Each donor's CD4 naive and CD4 memory cells filled three plates apiece, CD8 naive two, and CD8 memory one. Study outcomes and limitations: Compared with clonotypes that all four donors shared, non-shared clonotypes had lower generation probabilities.

As concerns this clone: What it recognizes is unknown.

This CDR3 region has 15 residues. V shed 1 base and J shed 4 bases, with 13 bases lying between them. Germline CDR1 is SEHNR and CDR2 is FQNEAQ (reference sequence). The assay ran at deep level. The method was immunoSEQ multiplex PCR; TCRdb's version includes in-frame clones alone and lacks a portion of them. The sample lists nearly 2 million clones; about 95% were seen once. Only CD45RO-negative cells positively selected for CCR7 counted as naive CD8 cells, so terminally differentiated effector memory CD45RA+ cells were excluded. The specimen was naive CD8+ T cells sorted from blood. The chain employs TRBV7-9 and TRBJ1-2; D gene ambiguous. The sequence derives from a man between 18 and 29 years old in good health. In nucleotides, the CDR3 is TGTGCCAGCAGCTTAGAAGATCTCGCAGGCTATGGCTACACCTTC. Residues: CASSLEDLAGYGYTF.